The 4 T cell receptor beta chains below all came from one sample that was sequenced in a study of ipilimumab plus nivolumab after autologous stem cell transplantation. TCRdb's copy holds only in-frame clones and misses some; the assay was immunoSEQ multiplex PCR. The table lists around 4,900 clones, under 70% of them singletons, with 28% in the top ten. The input for sequencing was PBMCs, taken in a trial of ipilimumab plus nivolumab as post-transplant consolidation. All receptors come from a male donor with multiple myeloma.

The gene calls are TRBV28 and TRBJ1-5, with TRBD1 matching 9 bases. In germline, CDR1 is MDHEN, CDR2 SYDVKM. The CDR3 is 17 amino acids. V was pared by 5 bases and J by 2 bases, with 10 bases of the junction left unmatched. CDR3 sequence reads: CASSPTGGRGGNQPQHF. The CDR3 coding sequence is TGTGCCAGCAGTCCGACAGGGGGAAGGGGTGGCAATCAGCCCCAGCATTTT.

In its sample, this clone is medium-sized. The chain is built from TRBV6-6 and TRBJ2-7, with a possible D match to TRBD1 (6 bases). Germline CDR1 is MNHNY and CDR2 is SVGAGI (reference sequence). The ends were cut back, 7 bases at V and 0 bases at J, with 16 bases in the middle. The CDR3 totals 15 residues. The CDR3 loop reads CASNPGQGSSYEQYF. CDR3 sequence (DNA): TGTGCCAGCAACCCGGGGCAGGGGAGCTCCTACGAGCAGTACTTC.

This sequence joins TRBV2 and TRBJ2-7; weak D call: TRBD1 (5 bases). Germline CDR1 and CDR2: SNHLY and FYNNEI. CDR3 length: 14 amino acids. V was trimmed by 4 bases and J by 2 bases, leaving 12 bases between them. The CDR3, as DNA: TGTGCCAGCAGTGGACGACAGCAAACCTACGAGCAGTACTTC. Amino acid sequence: CASSGRQQTYEQYF.

The rearrangement uses TRBV13 and TRBJ1-1; D ambiguous. The germline V and J ends were trimmed by 4 bases and 5 bases, with 14 bases remaining between them. CDR1 is PRHDT, CDR2 FYEKMQ, per germline (reference sequence). The CDR3 covers 14 residues. The CDR3, as DNA: TGTGCCAGCAGCTCGGGAGGGCGTCTGACTGAAGCTTTCTTT. Translation: CASSSGGRLTEAFF.